The 23 T cell receptor beta chains presented below share a single source sample, sequenced in a study of prognosis after radiotherapy for stage I lung cancer. From genomic DNA, two-round multiplex PCR was used to amplify TCR beta CDR3. Gene-specific primers for each TRBV and TRBJ gene drove first-round PCR. TCRdb re-analysed the multiplex PCR reads in MiXCR, keeping a single row per CDR3 protein. The sample has some 20,000 distinct CDR3 sequences, approximately 40% seen once. Source: PBMCs, taken before or after stereotactic body radiation therapy (not recorded which). The receptors here all came from a donor aged 50 or older with non-small cell lung cancer.

This clonotype was seen repeatedly, ten times or more. The chain recombines TRBV3-1 with TRBJ2-5, with 8 positions matching TRBD2. Germline values: CDR1 LGHDT, CDR2 YNNKEL (reference sequence). Germline trimming cut 4 bases from V and 5 bases from J; bases unmatched to any gene: 6. CDR3 length: 14 residues. This chain's CDR3 is CASSPGRARETQYF. CDR3 sequence (DNA): TGTGCCAGCAGCCCCGGGAGGGCCCGTGAGACCCAGTACTTC.

This clonotype is medium-sized in the sample. This sequence joins TRBV12-3 or TRBV12-4 and TRBJ1-6, with D possibly being TRBD1 (5 bases). Trimming removed 3 bases from V and 5 bases from J, with 8 bases in between. The CDR3 covers 14 residues. CDR3 in amino acids: CASSFSGNNSPLHF. CDR3 nucleotide sequence: TGTGCCAGCAGTTTCTCAGGGAATAATTCACCCCTCCACTTT.

This clonotype has at least ten counts. The V gene is TRBV6-1, the J gene TRBJ2-5, with 9 bases matching TRBD2. The CDR3 consists of 13 residues. V trimming: 7 bases; J trimming: 10 bases; junction bases outside the gene matches: 10. Germline V gene data show CDR1 as MNHNS and CDR2 as SASEGT. For the CDR3, the DNA is TGTGCCAGCACGACTAGCGGACTGGGGGACCAGTACTTC. Translated, it gives CASTTSGLGDQYF.

The chain joins TRBV6-1 to TRBJ1-2, with D unclear. The CDR3 has 14 amino acids. The V and J ends lost 6 bases and 3 bases respectively, with 14 bases between them. Germline CDR1 is MNHNS and CDR2 is SASEGT. CDR3 nucleotides: TGTGCCAGCAGCCACCCTGGTGGGTACTATGGCTACACCTTC. This sequence encodes CASSHPGGYYGYTF.

This clonotype was seen ten or more times. The chain has TRBV30 and TRBJ2-7, with TRBD2 matching 8 bases. The CDR3 has 14 residues. In germline, CDR1 is GTSNPN, CDR2 SVGIG (reference sequence). J lost 4 bases, V lost 4 bases, and 9 bases had no gene match. The CDR3 region is CAWTLSGSDYEQYF. The CDR3 DNA reads as TGTGCCTGGACCCTCAGCGGGAGTGATTACGAGCAGTACTTC. Combining the CDR3 with reference TRBV30 and TRBJ2-7 gives the whole variable domain SQTIHQWPATLVQPVGSPLSLECTVEGTSNPNLYWYRQAAGRGLQLLFYSVGIGQISSEVPQNLSASRPQDRQFILSSKKLLLSDSGFYLCAWTLSGSDYEQYFGPGTRLTVT.

This clonotype has just one count. The chain links TRBV9 to TRBJ1-1; D is unclear. Germline assignment: CDR1 SGDLS and CDR2 YYNGEE. This CDR3 comprises 12 residues. V was pared by 5 bases and J by 2 bases, with 7 bases between. The CDR3 sequence: CASSASNTEAFF. In DNA form, the CDR3 reads TGTGCCAGCAGTGCGTCAAACACTGAAGCTTTCTTT.

This clonotype appeared a few times. Possible read error: a much larger clone is one base away. This chain links TRBV12-5 with TRBJ2-5; D uncertain. The CDR3 is 12 residues long. Germline CDR1 reads LGHNT; CDR2 reads FRNRAP. CDR3 sequence: CASGLVPRTQCF. The CDR3 DNA reads TGTGCTAGTGGTTTGGTACCAAGAACCCAGTGCTTC.

This clonotype was recorded at least ten times. The chain carries TRBV7-9 and TRBJ1-1, with D unclear. The V end lost 2 bases, the J end lost 9 bases, and 19 bases lay between the germline ends. In germline, CDR1 is SEHNR, CDR2 FQNEAQ (reference sequence). The CDR3 runs to 15 residues. Here the CDR3 reads CASSLQRDKREKAFF. The CDR3 DNA reads as TGTGCCAGCAGCTTACAACGCGATAAGAGGGAGAAAGCTTTCTTT.

This clonotype has a count of ten or more. The V call is TRBV4-1, the J call TRBJ2-2, with TRBD2 matching 7 bases. The CDR3 is 14 residues long. The junction had 4 bases not matched to a gene; V was cut back by 3 bases and J by 6 bases. Germline V gene lookup returns CDR1 MGHRA and CDR2 YSYEKL. The CDR3, as DNA: TGCGCCAGCAGCCACGGACTAGTCGCCGGGGAGCTGTTTTTT. This gives the protein CASSHGLVAGELFF.

This clonotype was found many times. V usage is TRBV6-1 and J usage is TRBJ1-1; D is unresolved. The CDR3 spans 15 residues. Trimming shortened V by 0 bases and J by 4 bases, and 12 bases separated the two germline ends. The germline CDR1 and CDR2 sequences are MNHNS and SASEGT. The CDR3 is CASSEARRLGTEAFF. CDR3 DNA: TGTGCCAGCAGTGAAGCGCGACGGCTGGGCACTGAAGCTTTCTTT.

In this sample, this clonotype turned up many times. The rearrangement uses TRBV2 and TRBJ1-3; D gene ambiguous. Per the germline V gene, CDR1 is SNHLY and CDR2 is FYNNEI. The germline V and J ends were trimmed by 2 bases and 3 bases, with 11 bases remaining between them. CDR3 length equals 15 residues. CDR3 loop: CASSELRSVGNTIYF. Here the CDR3 DNA reads TGTGCCAGCAGTGAATTACGTTCTGTTGGAAACACCATATATTTT.

This clonotype was counted ten times or more. CDR3 sequence reads: CASSKAGGGTEAFF. CDR3 DNA: TGTGCCAGTAGTAAAGCAGGGGGAGGGACTGAAGCTTTCTTT. The chain has TRBV19 and TRBJ1-1; 7 bases match TRBD1. Per the germline V gene, CDR1 is LNHDA and CDR2 is SQIVND (reference sequence). The trim removed 4 bases at V and 5 bases at J, leaving 7 bases unmatched. The CDR3 contains 14 residues.

The rearrangement links TRBV19 to TRBJ2-6; D not certain. Trimming removed 5 bases at V and 4 bases at J, with 12 bases between. CDR3 size: 15 residues. Germline-derived CDR1 and CDR2 are LNHDA and SQIVND (reference sequence). CDR3 sequence (DNA): TGTGCCAGTAGTCCTCTGAGCTCCGGGGCCAACGTCCTGACTTTC. It codes for CASSPLSSGANVLTF. The full variable domain, its missing parts supplied by reference TRBV19 and TRBJ2-6, is DGGITQSPKYLFRKEGQNVTLSCEQNLNHDAMYWYRQDPGQGLRLIYYSQIVNDFQKGDIAEGYSVSREKKESFPLTVTSAQKNPTAFYLCASSPLSSGANVLTFGAGSRLTVL.

The chain combines TRBV5-1 with TRBJ1-2, with D hard to call. Germline assignment: CDR1 SGHRS and CDR2 YFSETQ. The CDR3 covers 14 residues. Trimming shortened V by 4 bases and J by 5 bases, and 15 bases separated the two germline ends. This CDR3 reads CASSADSQIYGYTF. DNA of the CDR3: TGCGCCAGCAGCGCGGACTCGCAAATTTATGGCTACACCTTC.

This clonotype appeared many times. The chain combines TRBV24-1 with TRBJ2-1; 7 bases are shared with TRBD2. Per germline, CDR1 KGHDR and CDR2 SFDVKD. The V segment lost 2 bases and the J segment 2 bases; nucleotides outside the gene matches: 5. The CDR3 is 16 amino acids. The CDR3 spells CATSDSRLAAYNEQFF. The CDR3 nucleotides read TGTGCCACCAGTGATTCTCGACTAGCAGCCTACAATGAGCAGTTCTTC.

DNA of the CDR3: TGTGCCAGCAGCTTAGAAATACAGGGTGGGGGCAACTATGGCTACACCTTC. Protein: CASSLEIQGGGNYGYTF. This chain connects TRBV11-2 to TRBJ1-2; TRBD1 might be the D (6 bases). The germline V gene encodes CDR1 SGHAT and CDR2 FQNNGV. The CDR3 length is 17 residues. Trimming took off 0 bases at V and 2 bases at J, with 16 bases between the two ends.

Only a few counts were recorded for this clonotype. The chain employs TRBV29-1 and TRBJ1-1, with D hard to call. In germline, CDR1 is SQVTM, CDR2 ANQGSEA. The CDR3 spans 13 residues. Trimming stripped 4 bases from V and 1 base from J, with 10 bases between. The DNA of the CDR3 is TGCAGCGTTGGTAATCGGGGGAACACTGAAGCTTTCTTT. This gives the protein CSVGNRGNTEAFF. Using reference TRBV29-1 and TRBJ1-1 for the parts outside the CDR3, the full variable domain is SAVISQKPSRDICQRGTSLTIQCQVDSQVTMMFWYRQQPGQSLTLIATANQGSEATYESGFVIDKFPISRPNLTFSTLTVSNMSPEDSSIYLCSVGNRGNTEAFFGQGTRLTVV.

The genes are TRBV11-1 and TRBJ1-1; D gene unclear. There are 13 residues in the CDR3. Deletions cut 5 bases from V and 2 bases from J, with 9 bases between. From germline, CDR1 is SGHAT and CDR2 FQDESV (reference sequence). The CDR3 reads CASSPGDNTEAFF. The DNA for the CDR3 is TGTGCCAGCAGCCCCGGCGACAACACTGAAGCTTTCTTT. Together with reference TRBV11-1 and TRBJ1-1, the CDR3 gives the full variable domain: EAEVAQSPRYKITEKSQAVAFWCDPISGHATLYWYRQILGQGPELLVQFQDESVVDDSQLPKDRFSAERLKGVDSTLKIQPAELGDSAMYLCASSPGDNTEAFFGQGTRLTVV.

V usage is TRBV12-3 or TRBV12-4 and J usage is TRBJ1-6; 7 nucleotides line up with TRBD1. The CDR3 runs 13 residues. V dropped 5 bases and J dropped 8; count of bases not matched to a gene: 3. CDR3 nucleotides: TGTGCCAGCAGTCGGGACAGCTATTCACCCCTCCACTTT. Residues: CASSRDSYSPLHF.

The sample holds many counts of this clonotype. The chain couples TRBV5-1 to TRBJ2-4; D is perhaps TRBD2 (5 bases). With 1 base removed from V and 5 bases from J, the gap between germline ends came to 13 bases. From germline, CDR1 is SGHRS and CDR2 YFSETQ. This CDR3 comprises 15 residues. CDR3: CASSLFPGVQNIQYF. DNA of the CDR3: TGCGCCAGCAGCTTGTTTCCCGGGGTCCAAAACATTCAGTACTTC.

Ten or more counts support this clonotype. The chain employs TRBV24-1 and TRBJ2-7; 11 bases are shared with TRBD2. CDR1 and CDR2 (germline): KGHDR, SFDVKD. The CDR3 covers 16 residues. With V trimmed by 3 bases and J by 0 bases, 3 bases remained unmatched. CDR3 sequence reads: CATSDGTSGFSYEQYF. In DNA, the CDR3 is TGTGCCACCAGTGATGGGACTAGCGGCTTCTCCTACGAGCAGTACTTC.

This clonotype was detected many times. The CDR3 spells CATSDTGTGELFF. In nucleotides, the CDR3 is TGTGCCACCAGTGATACGGGGACCGGGGAGCTGTTTTTT. The chain is built from TRBV24-1 and TRBJ2-2; weak D call: TRBD2 (5 bases). CDR1 is KGHDR and CDR2 is SFDVKD in the germline V gene. This CDR3 has 13 amino acids. V was pared by 3 bases and J by 5 bases, with 6 bases between.

This chain uses TRBV6-2 or TRBV6-3 with TRBJ1-1; D remains unclear. The CDR3 loop spans 15 amino acids. Germline V gene data show CDR1 as MNHEY and CDR2 as SVGEGT. The ends were cut back, 5 bases at V and 4 bases at J, with 17 bases in the middle. CDR3 DNA sequence: TGTGCCAGCAGTGAAGCTCGACGGCTGGTCACTGAAGCTTTCTTT. Translation: CASSEARRLVTEAFF.